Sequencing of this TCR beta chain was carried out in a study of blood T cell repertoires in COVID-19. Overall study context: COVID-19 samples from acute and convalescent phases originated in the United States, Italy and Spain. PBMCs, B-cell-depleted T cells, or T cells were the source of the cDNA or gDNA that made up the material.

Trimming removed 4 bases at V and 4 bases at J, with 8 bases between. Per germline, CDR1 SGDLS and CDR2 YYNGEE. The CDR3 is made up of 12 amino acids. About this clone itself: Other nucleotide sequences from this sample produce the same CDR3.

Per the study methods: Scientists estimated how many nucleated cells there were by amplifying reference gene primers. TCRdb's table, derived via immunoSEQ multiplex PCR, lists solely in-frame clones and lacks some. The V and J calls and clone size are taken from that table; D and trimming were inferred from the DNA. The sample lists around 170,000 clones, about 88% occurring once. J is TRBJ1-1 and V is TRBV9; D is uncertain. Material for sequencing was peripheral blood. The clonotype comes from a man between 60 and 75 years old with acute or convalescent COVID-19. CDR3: CASSLPLTEAFF. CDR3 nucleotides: TGTGCCAGCAGCCTACCCCTCACTGAAGCTTTCTTT.